This T cell receptor beta chain was retrieved from a study of cytomegalovirus exposure and HLA in healthy donors. Study findings and constraints: Cytomegalovirus association was assigned to about 180 TCR beta chains. TCR beta chain V- and J-gene trimming was linked, in a later analysis, to a missense variant in DCLRE1C. Follow-up analysis seemed to connect common viral pathogens with several of the most significant clusters identified.

The count of this clone is one. Its antigen is undetermined. Researchers ran the PCR with 60 Vbeta and 13 Jbeta primers. Produced via immunoSEQ multiplex PCR; TCRdb's table is partial and in-frame only. The table has some 170,000 clones, just over 70% seen once. While unrecorded immune exposures were likely, the donors were nominally healthy when sampled. The sequencing sample was made of PBMCs. The TCR sequence derives from a human donor in good health.

This CDR3 reads CASSARARGRQETQYF. CDR3 bases: TGTGCCAGCAGTGCAAGAGCCAGGGGGCGCCAAGAGACCCAGTACTTC. The chain uses TRBV6-1 and TRBJ2-5; TRBD1 agrees at 8 bases. The CDR3 is made up of 16 amino acids. Trimming took 4 bases from V and 1 from J; bases not matched to a gene: 8. Germline assignment: CDR1 MNHNS and CDR2 SASEGT.